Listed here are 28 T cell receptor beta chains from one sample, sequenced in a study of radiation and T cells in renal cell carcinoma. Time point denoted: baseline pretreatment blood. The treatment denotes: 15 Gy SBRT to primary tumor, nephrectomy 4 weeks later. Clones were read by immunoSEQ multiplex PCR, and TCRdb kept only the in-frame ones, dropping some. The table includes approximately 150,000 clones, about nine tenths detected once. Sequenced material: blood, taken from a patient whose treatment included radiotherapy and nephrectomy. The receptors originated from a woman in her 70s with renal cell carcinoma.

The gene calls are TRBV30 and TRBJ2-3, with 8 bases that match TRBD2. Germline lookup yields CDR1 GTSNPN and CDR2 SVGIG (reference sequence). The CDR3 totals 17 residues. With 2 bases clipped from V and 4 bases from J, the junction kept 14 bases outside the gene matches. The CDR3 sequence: CAWSIVSGGARADTQYF. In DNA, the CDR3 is TGTGCCTGGAGTATAGTGTCGGGGGGGGCCAGGGCAGATACGCAGTATTTT. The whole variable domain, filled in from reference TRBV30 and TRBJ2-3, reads SQTIHQWPATLVQPVGSPLSLECTVEGTSNPNLYWYRQAAGRGLQLLFYSVGIGQISSEVPQNLSASRPQDRQFILSSKKLLLSDSGFYLCAWSIVSGGARADTQYFGPGTRLTVL.

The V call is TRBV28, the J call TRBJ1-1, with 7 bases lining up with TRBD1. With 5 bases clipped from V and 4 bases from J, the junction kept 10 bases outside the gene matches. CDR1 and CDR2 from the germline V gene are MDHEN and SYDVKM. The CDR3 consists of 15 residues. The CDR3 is CASSRTPRGGTEAFF. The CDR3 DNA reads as TGTGCCAGCAGTCGCACACCCAGGGGGGGCACTGAAGCTTTCTTT.

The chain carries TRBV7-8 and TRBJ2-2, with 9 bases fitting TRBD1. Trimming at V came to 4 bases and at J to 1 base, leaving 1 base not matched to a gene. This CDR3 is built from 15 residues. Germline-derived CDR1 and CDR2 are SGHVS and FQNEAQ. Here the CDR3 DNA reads TGTGCCAGCAGCTCGGGACAGGGGAACACCGGGGAGCTGTTTTTT. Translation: CASSSGQGNTGELFF.

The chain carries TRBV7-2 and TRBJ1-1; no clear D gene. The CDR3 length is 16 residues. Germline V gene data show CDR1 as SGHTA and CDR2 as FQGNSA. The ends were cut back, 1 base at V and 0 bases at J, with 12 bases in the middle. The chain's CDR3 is CASSLGGRILNTEAFF. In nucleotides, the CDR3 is TGTGCCAGCAGCTTAGGAGGACGAATCTTGAACACTGAAGCTTTCTTT.

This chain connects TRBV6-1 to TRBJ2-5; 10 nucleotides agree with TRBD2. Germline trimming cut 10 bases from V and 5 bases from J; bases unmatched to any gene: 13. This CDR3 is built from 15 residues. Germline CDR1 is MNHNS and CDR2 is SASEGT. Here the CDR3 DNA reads TGTGCCACCTCCCCTCAGCGGGGGGGGGTGGAGACCCAGTACTTC. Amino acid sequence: CATSPQRGGVETQYF.

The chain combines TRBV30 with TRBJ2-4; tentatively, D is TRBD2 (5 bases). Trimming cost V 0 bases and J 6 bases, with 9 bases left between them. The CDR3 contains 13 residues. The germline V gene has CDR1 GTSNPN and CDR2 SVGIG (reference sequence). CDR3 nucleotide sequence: TGTGCCTGGAGTGTACGGGCGGGAAACATTCAGTACTTC. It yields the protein CAWSVRAGNIQYF.

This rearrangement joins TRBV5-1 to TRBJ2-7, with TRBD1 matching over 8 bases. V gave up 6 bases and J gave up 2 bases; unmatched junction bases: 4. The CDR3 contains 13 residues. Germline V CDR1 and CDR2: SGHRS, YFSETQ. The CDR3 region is CASMLDRAYEQYF. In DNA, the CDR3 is TGCGCCAGCATGTTGGACAGGGCCTACGAGCAGTACTTC.

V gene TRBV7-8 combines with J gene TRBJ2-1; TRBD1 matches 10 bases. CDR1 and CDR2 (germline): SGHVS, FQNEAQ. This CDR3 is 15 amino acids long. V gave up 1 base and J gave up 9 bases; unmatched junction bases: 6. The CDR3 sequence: CASSLVRDRGVEQFF. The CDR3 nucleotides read TGTGCCAGCAGCTTAGTGCGGGACAGGGGCGTTGAGCAGTTCTTC.

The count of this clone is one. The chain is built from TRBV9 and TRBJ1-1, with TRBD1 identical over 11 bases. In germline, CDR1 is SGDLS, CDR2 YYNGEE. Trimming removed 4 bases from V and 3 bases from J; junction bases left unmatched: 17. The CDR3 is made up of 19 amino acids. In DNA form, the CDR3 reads TGTGCCAGCAGCCCCCACTCCCCTGGACAGGGGGCGTTGGACACTGAAGCTTTCTTT. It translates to CASSPHSPGQGALDTEAFF.

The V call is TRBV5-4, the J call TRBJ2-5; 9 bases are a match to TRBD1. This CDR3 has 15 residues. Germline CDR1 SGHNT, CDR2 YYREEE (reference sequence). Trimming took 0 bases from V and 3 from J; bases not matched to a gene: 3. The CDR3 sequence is CASSLDRGQEETQYF. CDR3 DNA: TGTGCCAGCAGCTTGGACAGGGGGCAGGAAGAGACCCAGTACTTC.

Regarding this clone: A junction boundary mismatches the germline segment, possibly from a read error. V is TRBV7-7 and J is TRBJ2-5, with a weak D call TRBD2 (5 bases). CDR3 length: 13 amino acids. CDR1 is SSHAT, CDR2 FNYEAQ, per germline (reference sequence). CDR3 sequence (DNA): TGTGCTAGCAGCTTAATGGAGGCAGAGACCCAGTACTTC. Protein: CASSLMEAETQYF.

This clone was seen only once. The CDR3 DNA reads as TGCGCCAGCAGCTTGGCAGTTCGACCTGGACGGCCCGGGTCGGCTTTCTTT. It codes for CASSLAVRPGRPGSAFF. The rearrangement uses TRBV5-1 and TRBJ1-1; no clear D. With 0 bases removed from V and 11 bases from J, the gap between germline ends came to 26 bases. This CDR3 region has 17 residues. CDR1 SGHRS and CDR2 YFSETQ come from the germline V gene. Full variable domain (missing parts from reference TRBV5-1 and TRBJ1-1): KAGVTQTPRYLIKTRGQQVTLSCSPISGHRSVSWYQQTPGQGLQFLFEYFSETQRNKGNFPGRFSGRQFSNSRSEMNVSTLELGDSALYLCASSLAVRPGRPGSAFFGQGTRLTVV.

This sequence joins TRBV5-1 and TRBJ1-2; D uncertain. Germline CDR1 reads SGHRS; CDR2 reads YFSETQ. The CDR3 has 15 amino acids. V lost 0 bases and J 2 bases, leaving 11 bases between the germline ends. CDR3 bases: TGCGCCAGCAGCTTGGGAGCATCTCCCAACTATGGCTACACCTTC. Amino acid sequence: CASSLGASPNYGYTF.

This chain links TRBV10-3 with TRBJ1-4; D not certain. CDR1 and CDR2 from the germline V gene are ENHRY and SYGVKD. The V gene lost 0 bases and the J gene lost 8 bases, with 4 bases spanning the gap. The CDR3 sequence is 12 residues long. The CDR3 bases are TGTGCCATCAGTGAGTCTCGGGAAAAACTGTTTTTT. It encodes CAISESREKLFF.

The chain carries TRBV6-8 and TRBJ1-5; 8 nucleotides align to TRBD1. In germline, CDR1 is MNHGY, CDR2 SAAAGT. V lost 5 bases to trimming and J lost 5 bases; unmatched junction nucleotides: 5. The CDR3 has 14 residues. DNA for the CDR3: TGTGCCAGCAGTCTCCCACAGGGGGATCAGCCCCAGCATTTT. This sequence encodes CASSLPQGDQPQHF.

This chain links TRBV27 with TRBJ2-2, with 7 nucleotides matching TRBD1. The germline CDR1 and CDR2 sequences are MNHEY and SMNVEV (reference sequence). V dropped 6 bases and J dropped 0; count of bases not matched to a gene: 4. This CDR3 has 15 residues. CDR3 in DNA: TGTGCCAGCAGCCGTGACAGGGCGAACACCGGGGAGCTGTTTTTT. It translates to CASSRDRANTGELFF.

The CDR3 bases are TGTGCCATCAGAAACAGCGGCGAGCAGTACTTC. It encodes CAIRNSGEQYF. The chain uses TRBV10-3 and TRBJ2-7; a possible D gene is TRBD2 (5 bases). This CDR3 contains 11 residues. Germline loops: CDR1 ENHRY, CDR2 SYGVKD. Trimming took off 6 bases at V and 6 bases at J, with 9 bases between the two ends.

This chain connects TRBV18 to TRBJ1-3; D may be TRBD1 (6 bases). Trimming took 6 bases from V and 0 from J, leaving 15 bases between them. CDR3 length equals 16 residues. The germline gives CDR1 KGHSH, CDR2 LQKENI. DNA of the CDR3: TGTGCCAGCTCCCGGGACACCTCATTCTCTGGAAACACCATATATTTT. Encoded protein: CASSRDTSFSGNTIYF.

CDR3 residues: CASSLSDRADTGELFF. The CDR3 DNA is TGTGCCAGCAGCCTAAGCGACAGGGCTGACACCGGGGAGCTGTTTTTT. The chain is built from TRBV7-9 and TRBJ2-2, with 7 bases identical to TRBD1. Germline V gene sequence: CDR1 SEHNR, CDR2 FQNEAQ (reference sequence). The CDR3 totals 16 residues. V lost 5 bases, J lost 3 bases, and 9 bases stayed unmatched.

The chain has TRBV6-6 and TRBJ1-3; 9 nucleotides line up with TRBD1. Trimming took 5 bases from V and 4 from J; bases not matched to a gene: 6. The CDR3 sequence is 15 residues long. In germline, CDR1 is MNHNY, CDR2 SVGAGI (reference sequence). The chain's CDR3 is CASSKDRGAGNTIYF. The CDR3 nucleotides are TGTGCCAGCAGTAAGGACAGGGGAGCAGGAAACACCATATATTTT.

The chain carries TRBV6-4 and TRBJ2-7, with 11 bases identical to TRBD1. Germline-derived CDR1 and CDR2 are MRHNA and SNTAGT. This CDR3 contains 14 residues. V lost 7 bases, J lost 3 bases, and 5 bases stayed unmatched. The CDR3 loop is CASTQGTGGYEQYF. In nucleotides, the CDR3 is TGTGCCAGCACCCAGGGGACAGGGGGCTACGAGCAGTACTTC.

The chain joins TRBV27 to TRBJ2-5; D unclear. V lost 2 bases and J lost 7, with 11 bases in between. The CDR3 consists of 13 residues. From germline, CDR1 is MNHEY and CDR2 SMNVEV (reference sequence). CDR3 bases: TGTGCCAGCAGTTTAAAACTGGACGGGACCCAGTACTTC. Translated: CASSLKLDGTQYF.

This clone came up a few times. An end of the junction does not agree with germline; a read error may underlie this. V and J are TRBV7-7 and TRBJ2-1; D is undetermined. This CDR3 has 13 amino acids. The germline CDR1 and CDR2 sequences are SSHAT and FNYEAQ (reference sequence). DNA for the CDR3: TGTGCTAGCAGCAATCCGGGCCCCAATGAGCAGTTCTTC. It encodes CASSNPGPNEQFF.

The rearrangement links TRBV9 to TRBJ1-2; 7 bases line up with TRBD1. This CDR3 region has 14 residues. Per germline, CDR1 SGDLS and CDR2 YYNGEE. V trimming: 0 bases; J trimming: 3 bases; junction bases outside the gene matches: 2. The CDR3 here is CASSVEDRDYGYTF. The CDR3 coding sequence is TGTGCCAGCAGCGTAGAAGACAGGGACTATGGCTACACCTTC.

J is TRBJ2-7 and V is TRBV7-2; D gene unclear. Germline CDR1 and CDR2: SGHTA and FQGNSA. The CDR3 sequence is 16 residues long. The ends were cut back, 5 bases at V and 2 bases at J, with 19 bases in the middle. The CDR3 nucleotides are TGTGCCAGCAGCCCATCCGCGGCGGCGACGGCCTACGAGCAGTACTTC. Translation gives CASSPSAAATAYEQYF.

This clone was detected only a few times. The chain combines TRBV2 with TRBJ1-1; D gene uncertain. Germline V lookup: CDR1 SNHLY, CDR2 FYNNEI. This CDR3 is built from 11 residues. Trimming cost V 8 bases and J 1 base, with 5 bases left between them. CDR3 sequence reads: CASVRNTEAFF. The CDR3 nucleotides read TGTGCCAGCGTTCGGAACACTGAAGCTTTCTTT.

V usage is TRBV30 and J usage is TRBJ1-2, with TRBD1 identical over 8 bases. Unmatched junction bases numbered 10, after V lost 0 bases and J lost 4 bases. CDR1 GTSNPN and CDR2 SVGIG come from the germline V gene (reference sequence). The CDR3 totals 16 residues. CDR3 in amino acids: CAWSVQSTGGTYGYTF. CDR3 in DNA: TGTGCCTGGAGTGTACAATCCACAGGGGGTACCTATGGCTACACCTTC.

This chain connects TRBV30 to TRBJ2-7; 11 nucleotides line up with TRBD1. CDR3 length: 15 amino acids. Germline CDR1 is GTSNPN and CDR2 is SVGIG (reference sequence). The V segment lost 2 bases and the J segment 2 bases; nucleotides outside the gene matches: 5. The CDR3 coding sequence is TGTGCCTGGAGTCCGGGACAGGGGGTACCCTACGAGCAGTACTTC. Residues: CAWSPGQGVPYEQYF. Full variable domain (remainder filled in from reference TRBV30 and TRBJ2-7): SQTIHQWPATLVQPVGSPLSLECTVEGTSNPNLYWYRQAAGRGLQLLFYSVGIGQISSEVPQNLSASRPQDRQFILSSKKLLLSDSGFYLCAWSPGQGVPYEQYFGPGTRLTVT.